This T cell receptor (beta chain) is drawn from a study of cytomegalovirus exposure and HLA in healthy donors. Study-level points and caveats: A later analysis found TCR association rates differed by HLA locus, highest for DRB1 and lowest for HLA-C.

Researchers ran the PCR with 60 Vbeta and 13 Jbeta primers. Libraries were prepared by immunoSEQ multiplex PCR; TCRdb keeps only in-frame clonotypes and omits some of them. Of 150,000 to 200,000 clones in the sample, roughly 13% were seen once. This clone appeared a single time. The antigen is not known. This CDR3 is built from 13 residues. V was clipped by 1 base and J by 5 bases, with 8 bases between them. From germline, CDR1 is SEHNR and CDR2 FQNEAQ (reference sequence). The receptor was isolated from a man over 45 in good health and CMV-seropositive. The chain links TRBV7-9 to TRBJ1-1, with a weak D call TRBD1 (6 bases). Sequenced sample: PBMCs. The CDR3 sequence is CASSLVQGTEAFF. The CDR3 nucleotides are TGTGCCAGCAGCTTAGTGCAGGGGACTGAAGCTTTCTTT.